The clone carrying this T cell receptor beta chain was seen more than once but under ten times. Its antigen is unidentified. This sample was included in a study of cytomegalovirus exposure and HLA in healthy donors. Study overall: An analysis done earlier identified about 120 million unique TCR beta sequences from approximately 170 million T cells. Whole-study results and caveats: While the bulk of TCR sequences proved rare, some public TCRs turned up in many donors. A prior analysis recorded that most TCR beta V segments were productive about 90% or about 30% of the time.

V was shortened by 6 bases and J by 5 bases, with 16 bases between the two germline ends. In germline, CDR1 is KGHSH, CDR2 LQKENI. This CDR3 has 14 amino acids. 13 Jbeta primers and 60 Vbeta primers were used for the PCR. Clones were read by immunoSEQ multiplex PCR, and TCRdb kept only the in-frame ones, dropping some. The repertoire includes some 99,000 clones, under 85% of them detected once, and approximately 8.4% sits in the top ten. Sequences were obtained from PBMCs. V and J are TRBV18 and TRBJ1-1; D possibly corresponds to TRBD1 (5 bases). The source of this sequence is a man in his forties in good health and CMV-seronegative. Written as DNA, the CDR3 is TGTGCCAGCTCCCGGGGGGACGGTGGGACTGAAGCTTTCTTT. Amino acid sequence: CASSRGDGGTEAFF.